The 16 T cell receptor beta chains in this list originate from one sample, sequenced in a study of T cells in Graves' hyperthyroidism and ophthalmopathy. Template material for amplifying TCR beta CDR3 regions consisted of RNA transcripts. HTBI primers were the set used in a first-round RT-PCR of the TCR CDR3. One entry per CDR3 protein results from TCRdb running MiXCR on the multiplex PCR reads. The data hold under 800,000 distinct CDR3 sequences, with 14% observed a single time. Sequencing input: blood. The receptors were gathered from a young woman with Graves' hyperthyroidism.

V is TRBV13 and J is TRBJ2-6; a possible D gene is TRBD2 (5 bases). The CDR3 loop spans 15 amino acids. Trimming left V 6 bases short and J 5 bases short, with 14 bases between. From germline, CDR1 is PRHDT and CDR2 FYEKMQ (reference sequence). CDR3 sequence: CASSSLDSRANVLTF. CDR3 bases: TGTGCCAGCAGTTCACTGGACTCCCGGGCCAACGTCCTGACTTTC.

This clonotype turned up a few times. This chain uses TRBV9 with TRBJ2-5; 14 nucleotides line up with TRBD2. Losses at the gene ends were 7 bases for V and 5 bases for J; bases not matched to a gene: 4. This CDR3 contains 14 residues. Germline V lookup: CDR1 SGDLS, CDR2 YYNGEE. CDR3 loop: CASGGLAGEETQYF. In DNA, the CDR3 is TGTGCCAGCGGGGGACTAGCGGGAGAGGAGACCCAGTACTTC.

This clonotype was detected many times. The V call is TRBV20-1, the J call TRBJ2-7, with TRBD1 matching over 9 bases. V lost 3 bases to trimming and J lost 2 bases; unmatched junction nucleotides: 8. This CDR3 is 15 amino acids long. CDR1 and CDR2 from the germline V gene are DFQATT and SNEGSKA (reference sequence). The CDR3 loop is CSASSTGGKTYEQYF. The CDR3 nucleotides are TGCAGTGCTAGCTCGACAGGGGGTAAGACCTACGAGCAGTACTTC.

This clonotype was recorded a few times. The chain joins TRBV11-2 to TRBJ1-2; the match to TRBD1 covers 7 bases. This CDR3 spans 16 amino acids. Germline CDR1 SGHAT, CDR2 FQNNGV. V gave up 5 bases and J gave up 0 bases; unmatched junction bases: 9. CDR3 region: CASSQGQAISNYGYTF. The CDR3, as DNA: TGTGCCAGCAGCCAAGGACAGGCGATTTCTAACTATGGCTACACCTTC.

This clonotype was seen ten or more times. The V and J genes are TRBV30 and TRBJ2-4, with D possibly being TRBD1 or TRBD2 (5 bases each). V dropped 3 bases and J dropped 1 base, with 16 bases sitting between them. The CDR3 loop spans 16 amino acids. Germline V gives CDR1 GTSNPN, CDR2 SVGIG (reference sequence). CDR3 loop: CAWRGWRGAAKNIQYF. CDR3 DNA: TGTGCCTGGAGAGGGTGGCGAGGGGCGGCCAAAAACATTCAGTACTTC.

The rearrangement uses TRBV19 and TRBJ2-7; 8 nucleotides match TRBD1. The germline gives CDR1 LNHDA, CDR2 SQIVND (reference sequence). With 5 bases clipped from V and 6 bases from J, the junction kept 9 bases outside the gene matches. This CDR3 has 14 amino acids. CDR3 sequence: CASSAGQGWGEQYF. DNA for the CDR3: TGTGCCAGTAGTGCCGGACAGGGTTGGGGCGAGCAGTACTTC.

The rearrangement joins TRBV4-1 to TRBJ1-2, with 9 bases aligning to TRBD1. Germline V CDR1 and CDR2: MGHRA, YSYEKL. The CDR3 consists of 14 residues. V gave up 1 base and J gave up 8 bases; unmatched junction bases: 5. The CDR3 region has the DNA TGCGCCAGCAGCCAAGCCGGGACAGGGTACGGCTACACCTTC. It encodes CASSQAGTGYGYTF.

This clonotype was counted many times. The chain links TRBV28 to TRBJ2-1; D is possibly TRBD1 or TRBD2 (5 bases each). The ends were cut back, 6 bases at V and 10 bases at J, with 13 bases in the middle. From germline, CDR1 is MDHEN and CDR2 SYDVKM. This CDR3 has 12 residues. The CDR3 region is CASRADNVEQFF. The CDR3 region has the DNA TGTGCCAGCAGAGCGGACAATGTGGAGCAGTTCTTC.

This clonotype was seen only a few times. The chain carries TRBV10-3 and TRBJ2-1; the D is unclear. V was shortened by 7 bases and J by 0 bases, with 13 bases between the two germline ends. The germline CDR1 and CDR2 sequences are ENHRY and SYGVKD. The CDR3 is made up of 15 amino acids. CDR3 sequence: CAINDGPGSYNEQFF. In DNA, the CDR3 is TGTGCCATCAATGACGGCCCCGGCTCCTACAATGAGCAGTTCTTC.

V and J are TRBV29-1 and TRBJ2-7; 9 bases match TRBD2. CDR3 length: 16 residues. Per the germline V gene, CDR1 is SQVTM and CDR2 is ANQGSEA. V lost 6 bases to trimming and J lost 7 bases; unmatched junction nucleotides: 19. In DNA, the CDR3 is TGCAGCGTCCCTAGCCCGGTACACCTAGCGGGACGAGAGCAGTACTTC. Residues: CSVPSPVHLAGREQYF.

This clonotype occurred many times. The rearrangement joins TRBV7-9 to TRBJ2-1; 8 positions agree with TRBD2. CDR3 length: 14 amino acids. Germline V gives CDR1 SEHNR, CDR2 FQNEAQ (reference sequence). V trimming: 3 bases; J trimming: 7 bases; junction bases outside the gene matches: 5. The chain's CDR3 is CASSFRSGSNEQFF. The CDR3 DNA is TGTGCCAGCAGCTTTCGAAGCGGGAGTAATGAGCAGTTCTTC.

The sample holds many counts of this clonotype. CDR3 bases: TGTGCCAGCAGTGACCGGGACCCACCTGGTGGCATTCAGTACTTC. The encoded protein is CASSDRDPPGGIQYF. The rearrangement joins TRBV12-3 or TRBV12-4 to TRBJ2-4; D tentatively fits TRBD1 or TRBD2 (5 bases each). The germline V and J ends were trimmed by 5 bases and 9 bases, with 20 bases remaining between them. The CDR3 totals 15 residues.

The chain couples TRBV6-1 to TRBJ1-5, with TRBD1 matching 7 bases. In germline, CDR1 is MNHNS, CDR2 SASEGT. V was pared by 7 bases and J by 5 bases, with 5 bases of the junction left unmatched. This CDR3 region has 13 residues. CDR3 sequence (DNA): TGTGCCAGCACCGACAGGGTGGATCAGCCCCAGCATTTT. The encoded protein is CASTDRVDQPQHF.

Note on this clonotype: Sequence at one end of the junction differs from germline and may be a read error. The chain joins TRBV5-1 to TRBJ2-1, with 15 positions matching TRBD2. The CDR3 is 18 residues long. Germline V gives CDR1 SGHRS, CDR2 YFSETQ. In nucleotides, the CDR3 is TGCGCCAACAGCTTGGGACTAGCGGGGGGCAGCTCCTACAATGAGCAGTTCTTC. Translated, it gives CANSLGLAGGSSYNEQFF. Supplemented by reference TRBV5-1 and TRBJ2-1, the full variable domain reads KAGVTQTPRYLIKTRGQQVTLSCSPISGHRSVSWYQQTPGQGLQFLFEYFSETQRNKGNFPGRFSGRQFSNSRSEMNVSTLELGDSALYLCANSLGLAGGSSYNEQFFGPGTRLTVL.

This clonotype appeared a few times. V is TRBV27 and J is TRBJ1-1; 8 bases are shared with TRBD1. The germline CDR1 and CDR2 sequences are MNHEY and SMNVEV (reference sequence). With V trimmed by 6 bases and J by 3 bases, 3 bases remained unmatched. The CDR3 covers 13 residues. CDR3 DNA sequence: TGTGCCAGCAGGTTACAGGGGGACACTGAAGCTTTCTTT. This encodes CASRLQGDTEAFF.

Concerning this clonotype: Sequence at one end of the junction differs from germline and may be a read error. The rearrangement links TRBV27 to TRBJ2-7; D ambiguous. The CDR3 is 14 residues long. Germline V gives CDR1 MNHEY, CDR2 SMNVEV (reference sequence). The CDR3 DNA follows: TGTGCCAGCAGTTTATACATAAACTCCTGCGAGCAGTACTTC. Its protein product is CASSLYINSCEQYF.